Described below is a single T cell receptor beta chain sequence and its context. This record comes from a study of shared clonotypes between healthy human individuals. Study as a whole: The study used three CD4 naive, three CD4 memory, two CD8 naive and one CD8 memory plate per donor.

Germline CDR1 and CDR2: SGHTA and FQGTGA. V lost 5 bases, J lost 2 bases, and 7 bases stayed unmatched. The CDR3 consists of 15 residues. Both subsets, CD45RA+ naive and CD45RA-negative memory, were split from the CD4+ cells. At deep level, the assay was performed. Across several immunoSEQ plates, the genomic DNA of each subset was split evenly. The method was immunoSEQ multiplex PCR; TCRdb's version includes in-frame clones alone and lacks a portion of them. The table records just over 2,000,000 clones, 90% to 95% of them present only once. The rearrangement links TRBV7-3 to TRBJ2-7, with 9 bases matching TRBD1. This receptor was taken from a man aged 18-30 years in good health. The sequencing sample was made of naive CD4+ T cells sorted from blood. Subset: CD45RA+ positively selected. This CDR3 reads CASSLGQGKTYEQYF. In DNA, the CDR3 is TGTGCCAGCAGCCTCGGACAGGGGAAAACCTACGAGCAGTACTTC. Supplemented by reference TRBV7-3 and TRBJ2-7, the full variable domain reads GAGVSQTPSNKVTEKGKYVELRCDPISGHTALYWYRQSLGQGPEFLIYFQGTGAADDSGLPNDRFFAVRPEGSVSTLKIQRTERGDSAVYLCASSLGQGKTYEQYFGPGTRLTVT.